These 6 T cell receptor beta chains were all obtained from the same sample, sequenced in a study of beta chain features in type 1 diabetes. General study points: Among patients with Type 1 diabetes, TCRB CDR3s were moderately but significantly shorter in every one of the four CD4+ subsets.

These receptors lack a known antigen. cDNA synthesis used the whole RNA isolate, giving expressed TCRB sequences. Assay: immunoSEQ multiplex PCR; the TCRdb copy retains only in-frame clones and omits some. The table shows 200,000 to 300,000 clones, with 11% occurring only once. The sequencing input was naive CD4+ T cells from blood. Source of these receptors: a man aged 25-40 years with type 1 diabetes.

This clone was observed a handful of times. The V and J genes are TRBV28 and TRBJ1-1; a possible D gene is TRBD1 (5 bases). Germline loops: CDR1 MDHEN, CDR2 SYDVKM. This CDR3 region has 16 residues. With 2 bases removed from V and 0 bases from J, the gap between germline ends came to 13 bases. The CDR3 spells CASSLIPQAMNTEAFF. The CDR3 DNA reads as TGTGCCAGCAGTTTAATACCACAGGCTATGAACACTGAAGCTTTCTTT. Filled out from reference TRBV28 and TRBJ1-1, the complete variable domain reads DVKVTQSSRYLVKRTGEKVFLECVQDMDHENMFWYRQDPGLGLRLIYFSYDVKMKEKGDIPEGYSVSREKKERFSLILESASTNQTSMYLCASSLIPQAMNTEAFFGQGTRLTVV.

The rearrangement links TRBV6-6 to TRBJ1-6; D unclear. The V and J ends lost 2 bases and 14 bases respectively, with 7 bases between them. Germline CDR1 and CDR2: MNHNY and SVGAGI (reference sequence). This CDR3 spans 11 amino acids. CDR3 loop: CASSYPPTLHF. The DNA of the CDR3 is TGTGCCAGCAGTTACCCCCCCACCCTCCACTTT.

This rearrangement joins TRBV7-2 to TRBJ1-1; D is unresolved. Germline lookup yields CDR1 SGHTA and CDR2 FQGNSA. The CDR3 runs to 14 residues. Between the trimmed V and J ends, which lost 5 bases and 1 base, there was a span of 11 bases. This CDR3 reads CASSINSGNTEAFF. The CDR3 DNA is TGTGCCAGCAGCATAAATAGCGGGAACACTGAAGCTTTCTTT.

V gene TRBV5-4 combines with J gene TRBJ2-5, with D unresolved. Trimming took 0 bases from V and 5 from J, leaving 5 bases between them. This CDR3 region has 12 residues. Germline-derived CDR1 and CDR2 are SGHNT and YYREEE (reference sequence). The CDR3, as DNA: TGTGCCAGCAGCTTGGGGCGGGAGACCCAGTACTTC. This gives the protein CASSLGRETQYF.

This sequence joins TRBV14 and TRBJ2-1; 9 positions agree with TRBD1. CDR1 and CDR2 from the germline V gene are SGHDN and FVKESK. The V segment lost 4 bases and the J segment 6 bases; nucleotides outside the gene matches: 7. The CDR3 spans 15 residues. In DNA form, the CDR3 reads TGTGCCAGCAGCCCCTGGACAGGGGTGGGCAATGAGCAGTTCTTC. The encoded protein is CASSPWTGVGNEQFF.

This clone was observed a handful of times. The chain carries TRBV5-1 and TRBJ1-1; D not certain. Germline assignment: CDR1 SGHRS and CDR2 YFSETQ. Deletions cut 3 bases from V and 2 bases from J, with 11 bases between. The CDR3 sequence is 14 residues long. The DNA of the CDR3 is TGCGCCAGCAGCTCCCAGGTGTCTAACACTGAAGCTTTCTTT. Translated, it gives CASSSQVSNTEAFF.